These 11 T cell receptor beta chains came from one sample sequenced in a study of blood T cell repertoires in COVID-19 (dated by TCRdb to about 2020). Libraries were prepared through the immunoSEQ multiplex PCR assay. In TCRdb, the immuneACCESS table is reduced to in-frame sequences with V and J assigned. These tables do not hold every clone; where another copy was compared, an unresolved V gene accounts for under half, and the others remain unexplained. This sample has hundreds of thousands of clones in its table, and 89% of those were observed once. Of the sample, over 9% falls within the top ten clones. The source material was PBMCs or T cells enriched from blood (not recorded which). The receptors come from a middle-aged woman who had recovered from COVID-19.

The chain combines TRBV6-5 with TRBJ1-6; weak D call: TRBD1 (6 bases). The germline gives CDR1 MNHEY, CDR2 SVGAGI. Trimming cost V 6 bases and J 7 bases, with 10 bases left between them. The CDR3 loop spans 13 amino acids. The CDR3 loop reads CASRTGQNSPLHF. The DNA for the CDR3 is TGTGCCAGCAGAACCGGACAGAATTCACCCCTCCACTTT.

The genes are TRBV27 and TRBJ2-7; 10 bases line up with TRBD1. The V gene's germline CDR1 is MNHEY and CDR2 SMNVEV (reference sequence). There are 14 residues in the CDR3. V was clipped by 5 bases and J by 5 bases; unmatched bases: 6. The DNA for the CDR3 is TGTGCCAGCAGTCACCGGGACAGGGGCAACGAGCAGTACTTC. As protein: CASSHRDRGNEQYF.

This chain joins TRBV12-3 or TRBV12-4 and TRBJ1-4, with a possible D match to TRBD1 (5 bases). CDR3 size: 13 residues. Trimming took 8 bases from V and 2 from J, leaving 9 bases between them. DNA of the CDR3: TGTGCCAGCTCGGGACTGACTAATGAAAAACTGTTTTTT. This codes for CASSGLTNEKLFF.

Here the CDR3 DNA reads TGTGCCAGTAGTCCGGGAGGGGGTCCTACCTACGAGCAGTACTTC. Amino acid sequence: CASSPGGGPTYEQYF. This chain connects TRBV19 to TRBJ2-7; TRBD2 matches at 8 bases. The germline V gene has CDR1 LNHDA and CDR2 SQIVND (reference sequence). The CDR3 is 15 residues long. V lost 5 bases to trimming and J lost 2 bases; unmatched junction nucleotides: 8.

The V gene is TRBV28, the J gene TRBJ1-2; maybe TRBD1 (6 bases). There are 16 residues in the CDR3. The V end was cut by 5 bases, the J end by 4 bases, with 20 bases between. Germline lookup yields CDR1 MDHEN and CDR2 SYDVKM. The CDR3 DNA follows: TGTGCCAGCAGTCTCGTCTCCCCCGGACAGCGCTATGGCTACACCTTC. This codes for CASSLVSPGQRYGYTF.

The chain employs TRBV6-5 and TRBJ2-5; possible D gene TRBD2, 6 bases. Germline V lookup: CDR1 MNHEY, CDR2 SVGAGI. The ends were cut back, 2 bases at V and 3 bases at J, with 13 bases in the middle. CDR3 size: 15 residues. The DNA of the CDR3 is TGTGCCAGCAGTTACGGCACGGGGGTGGAAGAGACCCAGTACTTC. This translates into CASSYGTGVEETQYF.

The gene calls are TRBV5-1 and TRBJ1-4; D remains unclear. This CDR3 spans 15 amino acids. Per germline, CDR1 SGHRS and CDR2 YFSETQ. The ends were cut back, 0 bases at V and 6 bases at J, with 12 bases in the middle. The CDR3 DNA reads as TGCGCCAGCAGCTTGGGCTCTAGCTTTTATGAAAAACTGTTTTTT. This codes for CASSLGSSFYEKLFF.

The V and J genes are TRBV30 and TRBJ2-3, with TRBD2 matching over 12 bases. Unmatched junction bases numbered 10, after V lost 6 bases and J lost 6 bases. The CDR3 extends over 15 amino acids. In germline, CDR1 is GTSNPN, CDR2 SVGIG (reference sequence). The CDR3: CACRLAGGGVDTQYF. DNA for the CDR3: TGTGCCTGCCGTCTAGCGGGAGGGGGGGTGGATACGCAGTATTTT.

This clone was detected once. The DNA of the CDR3 is TGTGCCAGCAGCGAGGCGGGAGGTACAGATACGCAGTATTTT. Its translation: CASSEAGGTDTQYF. The rearrangement links TRBV9 to TRBJ2-3; 8 positions agree with TRBD2. The length of the CDR3 is 14 residues. Germline CDR1 SGDLS, CDR2 YYNGEE. The trim removed 3 bases at V and 3 bases at J, leaving 3 bases unmatched. Complete variable domain (other parts from reference TRBV9 and TRBJ2-3): DSGVTQTPKHLITATGQRVTLRCSPRSGDLSVYWYQQSLDQGLQFLIQYYNGEERAKGNILERFSAQQFPDLHSELNLSSLELGDSALYFCASSEAGGTDTQYFGPGTRLTVL.

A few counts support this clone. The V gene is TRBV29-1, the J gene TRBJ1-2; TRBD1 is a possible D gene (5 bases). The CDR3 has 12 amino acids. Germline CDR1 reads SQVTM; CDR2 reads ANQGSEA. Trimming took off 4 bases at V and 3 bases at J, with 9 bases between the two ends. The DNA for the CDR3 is TGCAGCGTTGGGAGGGACGACTATGGCTACACCTTC. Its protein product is CSVGRDDYGYTF.

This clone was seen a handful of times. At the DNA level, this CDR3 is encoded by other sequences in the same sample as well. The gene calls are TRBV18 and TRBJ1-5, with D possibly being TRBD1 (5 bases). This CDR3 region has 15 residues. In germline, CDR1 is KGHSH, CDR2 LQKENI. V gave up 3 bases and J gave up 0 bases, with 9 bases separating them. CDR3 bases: TGTGCCAGCTCACCCCGGGGGGATAGCAATCAGCCCCAGCATTTT. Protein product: CASSPRGDSNQPQHF.